Listed below are T cell receptor beta chains from one sample, sequenced in a study of cytomegalovirus exposure and HLA in healthy donors. Clones were sequenced by immunoSEQ multiplex PCR, and TCRdb holds only the in-frame ones, with some missing. The data show 110,000 or so clones, approximately 69% seen once. Sequenced: PBMCs. The source is a woman between 40 and 55 years old in good health and CMV-seropositive. CDR3s include the opening cysteine and the closing phenylalanine or tryptophan.

TRBV7-9	TRBJ2-3	CASSWQVSTDTQYF
TRBV6-5	TRBJ2-5	CASRRGRGETQYF
TRBV28	TRBJ1-4	CASSLGGKLEKLFF
TRBV5-1	TRBJ1-2	CASSRDRVGEEGYTF
TRBV7-9	TRBJ2-1	CASSSSGRNNEQFF
TRBV6-5	TRBJ2-7	CASSYDASGTSYEQYF
TRBV2	TRBJ1-3	CASSSLGHSSGNTIYF
TRBV6-6	TRBJ2-3	CASTPSGADTQYF
TRBV7-2	TRBJ1-2	CASSLGPDRGLGYTF
TRBV2	TRBJ2-7	CASSGGTDYEQYF
TRBV2	TRBJ1-1	CAITTGGGRTEAFF
TRBV10-3	TRBJ2-1	CAISDRLAGESYNEQFF
TRBV4-1	TRBJ1-6	CASSQEASTVYNSPLHF
TRBV4-3	TRBJ1-1	CASSRKGSGRQGTEAFF
TRBV18	TRBJ2-7	CASSPRQQTYEQYF
TRBV5-4	TRBJ2-3	CASSLDRQDTQYF
TRBV29-1	TRBJ1-2	CSVVRAEGGNFYGYTF
TRBV2	TRBJ1-6	CASKRDRVNSPLHF
TRBV30	TRBJ2-1	CAWRRPSGRYNYNEQFF
TRBV10-3	TRBJ2-6	CAISERGPKSTGANVLTF
TRBV7-3	TRBJ2-7	CASSSGQGAGYEQYF
TRBV30	TRBJ2-3	CAWNRGGGFDTQYF